This entry describes one T cell receptor beta chain. No antigen is known for it. At one end, the junction sequence differs from germline, possibly due to a read error. The CDR3 runs 13 residues. One entry per CDR3 protein results from TCRdb running MiXCR on the RT-PCR reads. The table lists 20,000 or so distinct CDR3 sequences, approximately 70% of them singletons. The data were taken from a study of yellow fever vaccine responses in identical twins. Study-wide points: Twins reportedly mounted vaccine T cell responses that seemed partly convergent, partly personalized.

Sample: T cells from blood (PBMCs), unsorted or a sorted subset (not recorded which), taken before or after yellow fever vaccination (not recorded which). This sequence was found in a woman aged 18-30 years who received the yellow fever vaccine. The chain uses TRBV23-1 and TRBJ2-7, with TRBD1 matching 11 bases. TRBV23-1 is known as an ORF, though its function is uncertain. The CDR3 protein is CASSPPHGDRGDF. The CDR3, as DNA: TGCGCCAGCAGCCCACCCCACGGGGACAGGGGGGACTTC.